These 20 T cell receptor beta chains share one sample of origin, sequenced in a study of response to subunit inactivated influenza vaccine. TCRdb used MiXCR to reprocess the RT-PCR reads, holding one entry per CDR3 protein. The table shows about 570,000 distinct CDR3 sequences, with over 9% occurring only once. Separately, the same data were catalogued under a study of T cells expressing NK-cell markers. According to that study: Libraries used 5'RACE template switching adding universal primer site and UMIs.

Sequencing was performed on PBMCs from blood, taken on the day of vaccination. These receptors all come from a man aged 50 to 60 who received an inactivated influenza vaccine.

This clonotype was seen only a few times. Here the CDR3 reads CASRQGLAGVYFNEQFF. The CDR3 region has the DNA TGCGCCAGCAGACAGGGACTAGCGGGAGTGTATTTCAATGAGCAGTTCTTC. This chain links TRBV5-1 with TRBJ2-1; 14 bases are shared with TRBD2. This CDR3 contains 17 residues. Germline lookup yields CDR1 SGHRS and CDR2 YFSETQ. The V segment lost 5 bases and the J segment 6 bases; nucleotides outside the gene matches: 10.

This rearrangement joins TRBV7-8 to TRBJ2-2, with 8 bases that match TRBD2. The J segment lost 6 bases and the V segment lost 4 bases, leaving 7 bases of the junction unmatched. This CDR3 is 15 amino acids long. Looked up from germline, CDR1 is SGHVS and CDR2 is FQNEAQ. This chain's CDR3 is CASSSKTSEAGELFF. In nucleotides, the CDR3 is TGTGCCAGCAGCTCCAAGACTAGCGAGGCCGGGGAGCTGTTTTTT.

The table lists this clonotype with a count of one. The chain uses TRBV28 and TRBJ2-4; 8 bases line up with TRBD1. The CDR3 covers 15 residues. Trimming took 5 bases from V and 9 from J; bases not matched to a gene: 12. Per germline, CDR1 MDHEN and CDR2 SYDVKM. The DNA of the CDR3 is TGTGCCAGCAGTCCAATTCAGGGGGCACCAAGCATTCAGTACTTC. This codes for CASSPIQGAPSIQYF.

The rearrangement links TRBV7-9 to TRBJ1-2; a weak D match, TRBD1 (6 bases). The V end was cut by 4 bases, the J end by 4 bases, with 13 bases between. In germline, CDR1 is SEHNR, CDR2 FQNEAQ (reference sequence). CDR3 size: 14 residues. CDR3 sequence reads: CASSSRTALYGYTF. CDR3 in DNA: TGTGCCAGCAGCTCCCGGACAGCTCTCTATGGCTACACCTTC.

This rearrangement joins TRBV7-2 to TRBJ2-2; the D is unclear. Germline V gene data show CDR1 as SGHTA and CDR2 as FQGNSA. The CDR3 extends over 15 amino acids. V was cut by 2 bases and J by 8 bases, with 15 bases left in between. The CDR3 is CASSLHGDSQGELFF. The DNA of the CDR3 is TGTGCCAGCAGCTTACACGGTGATTCGCAAGGGGAGCTGTTTTTT.

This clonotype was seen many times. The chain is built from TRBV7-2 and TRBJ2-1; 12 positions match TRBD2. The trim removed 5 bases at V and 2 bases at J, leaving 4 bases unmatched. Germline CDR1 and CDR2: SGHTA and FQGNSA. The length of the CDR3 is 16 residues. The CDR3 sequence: CASSLWTSGTYNEQFF. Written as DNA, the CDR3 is TGTGCCAGCAGCCTATGGACTAGCGGGACCTACAATGAGCAGTTCTTC. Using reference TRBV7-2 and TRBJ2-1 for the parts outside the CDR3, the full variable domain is GAGVSQSPSNKVTEKGKDVELRCDPISGHTALYWYRQSLGQGLEFLIYFQGNSAPDKSGLPSDRFSAERTGGSVSTLTIQRTQQEDSAVYLCASSLWTSGTYNEQFFGPGTRLTVL.

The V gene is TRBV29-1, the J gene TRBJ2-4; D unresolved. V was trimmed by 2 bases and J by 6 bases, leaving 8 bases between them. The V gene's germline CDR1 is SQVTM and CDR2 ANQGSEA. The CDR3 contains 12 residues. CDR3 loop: CSVEQTANIQYF. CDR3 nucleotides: TGCAGCGTTGAACAAACTGCAAACATTCAGTACTTC.

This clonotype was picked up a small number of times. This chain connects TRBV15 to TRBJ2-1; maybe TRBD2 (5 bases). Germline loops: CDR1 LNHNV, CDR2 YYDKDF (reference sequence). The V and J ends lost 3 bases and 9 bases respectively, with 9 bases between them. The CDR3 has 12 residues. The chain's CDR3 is CATSSIAFEQFF. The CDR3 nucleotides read TGTGCCACCAGCAGTATAGCGTTTGAGCAGTTCTTC.

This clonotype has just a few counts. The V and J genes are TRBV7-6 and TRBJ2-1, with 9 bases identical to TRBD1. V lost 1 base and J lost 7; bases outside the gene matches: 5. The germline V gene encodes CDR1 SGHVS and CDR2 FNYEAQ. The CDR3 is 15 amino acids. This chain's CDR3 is CASSLVQGAFNEQFF. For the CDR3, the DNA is TGTGCCAGCAGCTTAGTACAGGGGGCGTTTAATGAGCAGTTCTTC.

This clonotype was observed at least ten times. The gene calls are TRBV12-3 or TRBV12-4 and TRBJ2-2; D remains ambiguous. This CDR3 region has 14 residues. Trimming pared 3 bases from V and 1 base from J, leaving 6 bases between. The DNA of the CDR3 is TGTGCCAGCAGTTTCGGCGAGAACACCGGGGAGCTGTTTTTT. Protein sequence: CASSFGENTGELFF.

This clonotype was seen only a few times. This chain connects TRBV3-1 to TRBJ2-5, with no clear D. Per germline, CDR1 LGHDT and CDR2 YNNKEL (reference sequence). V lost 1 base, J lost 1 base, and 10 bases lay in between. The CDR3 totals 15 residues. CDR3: CASSQGAGFQETQYF. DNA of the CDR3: TGTGCCAGCAGCCAAGGCGCCGGGTTCCAAGAGACCCAGTACTTC.

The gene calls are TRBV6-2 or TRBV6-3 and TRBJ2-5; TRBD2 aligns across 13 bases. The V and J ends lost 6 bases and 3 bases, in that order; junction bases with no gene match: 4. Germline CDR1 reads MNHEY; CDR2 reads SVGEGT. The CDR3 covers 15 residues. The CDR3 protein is CASSKLAGGKETQYF. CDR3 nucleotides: TGTGCCAGCAGCAAACTAGCGGGGGGGAAAGAGACCCAGTACTTC.

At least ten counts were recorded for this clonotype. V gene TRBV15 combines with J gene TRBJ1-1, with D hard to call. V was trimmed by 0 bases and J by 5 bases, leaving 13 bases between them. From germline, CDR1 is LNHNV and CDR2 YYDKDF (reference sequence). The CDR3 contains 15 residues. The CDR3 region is CATSRDRREVTEAFF. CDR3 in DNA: TGTGCCACCAGCAGAGATCGGCGGGAGGTGACTGAAGCTTTCTTT.

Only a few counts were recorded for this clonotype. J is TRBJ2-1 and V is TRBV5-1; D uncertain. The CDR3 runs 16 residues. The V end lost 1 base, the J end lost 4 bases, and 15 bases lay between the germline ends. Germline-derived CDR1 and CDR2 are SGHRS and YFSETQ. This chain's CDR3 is CASSLSIMTPYNEQFF. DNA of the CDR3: TGCGCCAGCAGCTTGTCAATAATGACACCATACAATGAGCAGTTCTTC.

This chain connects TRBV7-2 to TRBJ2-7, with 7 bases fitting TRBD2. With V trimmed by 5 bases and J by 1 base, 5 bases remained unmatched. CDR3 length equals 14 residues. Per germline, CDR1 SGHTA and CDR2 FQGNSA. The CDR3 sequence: CASSTLAGSYEQYF. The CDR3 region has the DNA TGTGCCAGCAGCACCTTAGCGGGTTCCTACGAGCAGTACTTC. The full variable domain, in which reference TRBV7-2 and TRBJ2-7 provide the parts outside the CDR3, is GAGVSQSPSNKVTEKGKDVELRCDPISGHTALYWYRQSLGQGLEFLIYFQGNSAPDKSGLPSDRFSAERTGGSVSTLTIQRTQQEDSAVYLCASSTLAGSYEQYFGPGTRLTVT.

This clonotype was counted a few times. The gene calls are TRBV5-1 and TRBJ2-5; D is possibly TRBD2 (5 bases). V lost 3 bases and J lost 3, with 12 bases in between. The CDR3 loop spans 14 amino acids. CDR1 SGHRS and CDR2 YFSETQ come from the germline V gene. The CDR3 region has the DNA TGCGCCAGCAGCTCGTCTCGAGCGGAAGAGACCCAGTACTTC. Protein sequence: CASSSSRAEETQYF.

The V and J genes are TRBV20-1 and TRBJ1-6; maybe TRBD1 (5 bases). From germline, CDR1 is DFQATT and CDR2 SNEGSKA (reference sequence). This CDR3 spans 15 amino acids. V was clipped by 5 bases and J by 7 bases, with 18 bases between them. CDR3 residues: CSARIHSGYNSPLHF. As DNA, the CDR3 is TGCAGTGCTCGAATTCATTCAGGGTACAATTCACCCCTCCACTTT.

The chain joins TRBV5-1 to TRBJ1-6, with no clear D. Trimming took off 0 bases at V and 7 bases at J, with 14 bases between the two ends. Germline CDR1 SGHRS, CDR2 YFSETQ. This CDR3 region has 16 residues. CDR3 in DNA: TGCGCCAGCAGCTTGGGTCCGCCCAGATTAAATTCACCCCTCCACTTT. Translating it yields CASSLGPPRLNSPLHF.

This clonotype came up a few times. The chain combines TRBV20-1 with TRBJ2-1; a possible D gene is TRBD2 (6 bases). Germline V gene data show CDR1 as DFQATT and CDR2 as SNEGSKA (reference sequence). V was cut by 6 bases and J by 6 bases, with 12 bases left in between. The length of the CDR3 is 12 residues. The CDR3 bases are TGCAGTGCCACCGGGGGACCCAATGAGCAGTTCTTC. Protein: CSATGGPNEQFF.

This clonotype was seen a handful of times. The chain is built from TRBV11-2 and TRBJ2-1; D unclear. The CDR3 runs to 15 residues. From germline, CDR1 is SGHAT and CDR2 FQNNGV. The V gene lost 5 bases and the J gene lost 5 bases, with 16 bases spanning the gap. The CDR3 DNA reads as TGTGCCAGCAGCCCGCTTAGGCGCGCCCACAATGAGCAGTTCTTC. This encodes CASSPLRRAHNEQFF.